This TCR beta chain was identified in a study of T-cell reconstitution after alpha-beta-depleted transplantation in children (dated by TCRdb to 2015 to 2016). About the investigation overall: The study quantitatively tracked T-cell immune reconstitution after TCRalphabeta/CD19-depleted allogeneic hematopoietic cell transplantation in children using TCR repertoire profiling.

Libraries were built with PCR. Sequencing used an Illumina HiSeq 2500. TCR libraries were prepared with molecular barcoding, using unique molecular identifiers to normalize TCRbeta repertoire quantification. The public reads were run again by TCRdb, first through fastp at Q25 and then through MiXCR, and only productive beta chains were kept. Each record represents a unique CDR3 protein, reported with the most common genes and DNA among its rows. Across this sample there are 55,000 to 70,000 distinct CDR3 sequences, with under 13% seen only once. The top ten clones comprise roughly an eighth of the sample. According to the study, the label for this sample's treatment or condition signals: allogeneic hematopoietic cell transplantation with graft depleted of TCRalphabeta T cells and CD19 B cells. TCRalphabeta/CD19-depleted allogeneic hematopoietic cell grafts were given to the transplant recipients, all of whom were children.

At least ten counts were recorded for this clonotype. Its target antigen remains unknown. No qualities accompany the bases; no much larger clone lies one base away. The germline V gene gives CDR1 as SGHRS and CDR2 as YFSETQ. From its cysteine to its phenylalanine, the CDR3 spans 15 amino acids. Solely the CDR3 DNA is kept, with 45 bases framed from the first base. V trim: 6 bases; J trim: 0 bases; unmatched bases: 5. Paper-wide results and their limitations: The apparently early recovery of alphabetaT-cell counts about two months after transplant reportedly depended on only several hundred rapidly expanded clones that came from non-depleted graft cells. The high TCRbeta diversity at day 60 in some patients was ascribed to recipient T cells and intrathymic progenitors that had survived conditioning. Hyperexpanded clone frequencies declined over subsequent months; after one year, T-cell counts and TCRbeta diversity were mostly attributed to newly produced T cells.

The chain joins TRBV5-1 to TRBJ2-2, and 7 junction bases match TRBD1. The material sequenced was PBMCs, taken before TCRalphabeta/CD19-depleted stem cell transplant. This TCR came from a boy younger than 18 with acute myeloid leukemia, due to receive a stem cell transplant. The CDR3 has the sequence CASTSTGANTGELFF. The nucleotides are TGCGCCAGCACCAGCACAGGGGCGAACACCGGGGAGCTGTTTTTT.